The rows below give T cell receptor beta chains drawn from one sample of a study of identical twins. One entry per CDR3 protein, called by TCRdb with MiXCR from the 5' RACE reads. Of roughly 750,000 distinct CDR3 sequences in the sample, approximately 22% were seen once. The same specimen was also included in a second study, on T cells expressing NK-cell markers.

Sequencing used PBMCs. These TCRs come from a young woman in good health. Both conserved end residues are part of each CDR3. A D gene is named only where the DNA matches it firmly. For some rows the clone size is stated as once, few or many, or as a class when expanded; others skip it.

V: TRBV5-1
J: TRBJ2-2
D: .
size: many
DNA: TGCGCCAGCAGCATAGGGGACGGCACCGGGGAGCTGTTTTTT
CDR3: CASSIGDGTGELFF

V: TRBV9
J: TRBJ2-1
D: .
size: few
DNA: TGTGCCAGCAGCATCAGGACCAGCTCCTACAATGAGCAGTTCTTC
CDR3: CASSIRTSSYNEQFF

V: TRBV29-1
J: TRBJ2-5
D: .
size: few
DNA: TGCAGCGTTGATGCCCTTGGAGGGGTTTTCCAAGAGACCCAGTACTTC
CDR3: CSVDALGGVFQETQYF

V: TRBV20-1
J: TRBJ2-1
D: TRBD2
size: few
DNA: TGCAGTGCTATCCCAGCGGGGGACGTGGATGAGCAGTTCTTC
CDR3: CSAIPAGDVDEQFF

V: TRBV4-2
J: TRBJ2-2
D: .
size: .
DNA: TGTGCCAGCAGCCAACCTAGCGTGAACACCGGGGAGCTGTTTTTT
CDR3: CASSQPSVNTGELFF

V: TRBV5-1
J: TRBJ2-3
D: TRBD2
size: few
DNA: TGCGCCAGCAGGGAGCCGGGACTAGGGGATACGCAGTATTTT
CDR3: CASREPGLGDTQYF

V: TRBV29-1
J: TRBJ2-7
D: .
size: few
DNA: TGCAGCGTTGGGCTAGTCCACTACGAGCAGTACTTC
CDR3: CSVGLVHYEQYF

V: TRBV10-3
J: TRBJ2-1
D: TRBD2
size: .
DNA: TGTGCCATCAGTGTCGCCAGCGGGAGGAGTGAGCAGTTCTTC
CDR3: CAISVASGRSEQFF

V: TRBV20-1
J: TRBJ2-6
D: .
size: .
DNA: TGCAGTGCTAAAACGGGGTTTGGGGCCAACGTCCTGACTTTC
CDR3: CSAKTGFGANVLTF

V: TRBV6-5
J: TRBJ1-1
D: .
size: many
DNA: TGTGCCAGCAGTTGGACAGTGAACACTGAAGCTTTCTTT
CDR3: CASSWTVNTEAFF

V: TRBV7-9
J: TRBJ2-1
D: .
size: few
DNA: TGTGCCAGCAGCTTTGGCGGGGGCAGGAATGAGCAGTTCTTC
CDR3: CASSFGGGRNEQFF

V: TRBV29-1
J: TRBJ2-1
D: .
size: .
DNA: TGCAGCGTTGAGATAGCCGGGAGAAGGGGTGAGCAGTTCTTC
CDR3: CSVEIAGRRGEQFF

V: TRBV12-3/TRBV12-4
J: TRBJ2-1
D: TRBD2
size: few
DNA: TGTGCCAGCAGTTTTAGCGGGGCAGGTAATGAGCAGTTCTTC
CDR3: CASSFSGAGNEQFF

V: TRBV5-6
J: TRBJ2-1
D: TRBD2
size: .
DNA: TGTGCCAGCAGCCGACTAGCGGGAGGGCCGGGTGAGCAGTTCTTC
CDR3: CASSRLAGGPGEQFF

V: TRBV3-1
J: TRBJ2-5
D: .
size: .
DNA: TGTGCCAGCAGCCAAGGGATACAGGGCTGGGAGACCCAGTACTTC
CDR3: CASSQGIQGWETQYF

V: TRBV12-3/TRBV12-4
J: TRBJ1-6
D: .
size: .
DNA: TGTGCCAGCACCCTTGGCCCGGCACCCCTCCACTTT
CDR3: CASTLGPAPLHF

V: TRBV12-5
J: TRBJ2-3
D: .
size: few
DNA: TGTGCTAGTGGTCCGGGACTCACCCTCGGAACAGATACGCAGTATTTT
CDR3: CASGPGLTLGTDTQYF